One sample yielded the 19 T cell receptor beta chains listed below, sequenced in a study of T cells after posttransplantation cyclophosphamide. TCRdb keeps only in-frame clones here, not all; method: immunoSEQ multiplex PCR. The repertoire has tens of thousands of clones, more than 70% of them found once; the top ten carry about 2.7%. What was sequenced was PBMCs. These receptors were taken from a man younger than 40 with a blood cancer, CMV-positive, and with a related stem cell donor.

This clone was detected once. This rearrangement joins TRBV5-1 to TRBJ2-1; 7 nucleotides align to TRBD2. The junction had 4 bases not matched to a gene; V was cut back by 0 bases and J by 1 base. Per the germline V gene, CDR1 is SGHRS and CDR2 is YFSETQ. The CDR3 is made up of 16 amino acids. CDR3 nucleotides: TGCGCCAGCAGCTTGGATCCGGGAGGATCCTACAATGAGCAGTTCTTC. Its protein product is CASSLDPGGSYNEQFF.

Only one count was recorded for this clone. V and J are TRBV7-3 and TRBJ2-3; TRBD2 aligns across 7 bases. With V trimmed by 4 bases and J by 4 bases, 14 bases remained unmatched. The germline CDR1 and CDR2 sequences are SGHTA and FQGTGA. The CDR3 is 17 amino acids. Here the CDR3 reads CASSSLSAGVWADTQYF. The CDR3 region has the DNA TGTGCCAGCAGCTCGTTGTCGGCGGGAGTCTGGGCAGATACGCAGTATTTT.

This clone was seen a few times. The chain has TRBV4-2 and TRBJ1-4; D uncertain. CDR1 is LGHNA, CDR2 YNFKEQ, per germline. There are 14 residues in the CDR3. Deletions cut 1 base from V and 4 bases from J, with 7 bases between. Here the CDR3 reads CASSQGLSNEKLFF. For the CDR3, the DNA is TGTGCCAGCAGCCAAGGACTCAGTAATGAAAAACTGTTTTTT.

This clone was seen a few times. The gene calls are TRBV10-2 and TRBJ1-4; TRBD1 agrees at 7 bases. Germline lookup yields CDR1 WSHSY and CDR2 SAAADI. The CDR3 is 13 residues long. The J segment lost 8 bases and the V segment lost 8 bases, leaving 8 bases of the junction unmatched. The CDR3 loop is CASRRGLGEKLFF. CDR3 sequence (DNA): TGCGCCAGCCGAAGGGGGCTGGGCGAAAAACTGTTTTTT.

The chain employs TRBV29-1 and TRBJ2-1, with 7 bases lining up with TRBD1. The CDR3 contains 14 residues. Germline CDR1 SQVTM, CDR2 ANQGSEA. The J segment lost 4 bases and the V segment lost 3 bases, leaving 6 bases of the junction unmatched. CDR3 residues: CSVDHRGTYNEQFF. CDR3 DNA: TGCAGCGTTGACCACAGGGGTACGTACAATGAGCAGTTCTTC.

The table lists this clone with a few counts. The gene calls are TRBV19 and TRBJ1-1; weak D call: TRBD1 (6 bases). This CDR3 is built from 16 residues. The ends were cut back, 3 bases at V and 7 bases at J, with 21 bases in the middle. In germline, CDR1 is LNHDA, CDR2 SQIVND (reference sequence). The CDR3 DNA reads as TGTGCCAGTAGTATCAAATCCACAGGGTTTAGGCGTGAAGCTTTCTTT. Amino acids: CASSIKSTGFRREAFF.

The chain employs TRBV5-4 and TRBJ2-3; TRBD2 agrees at 8 bases. The CDR3 is 14 amino acids. With V trimmed by 4 bases and J by 6 bases, 7 bases remained unmatched. Germline assignment: CDR1 SGHNT and CDR2 YYREEE (reference sequence). The CDR3 spells CASSTGLEIDTQYF. Here the CDR3 DNA reads TGTGCCAGCAGCACGGGACTAGAAATCGATACGCAGTATTTT.

V is TRBV7-3 and J is TRBJ2-1; TRBD2 matches at 9 bases. Germline V gene data show CDR1 as SGHTA and CDR2 as FQGTGA. The CDR3 runs to 16 residues. The V gene end was trimmed by 1 base and the J gene end by 1 base; junction bases not matched to a gene: 2. CDR3 sequence: CASSLIAGVSYNEQFF. The CDR3 DNA sequence: TGTGCCAGCAGCTTAATAGCGGGAGTATCCTACAATGAGCAGTTCTTC.

The rearrangement uses TRBV6-1 and TRBJ2-5, with D tentatively TRBD1 (6 bases). The DNA end is a closer match to TRBJ2-7, so the J assignment may be wrong. Germline assignment: CDR1 MNHNS and CDR2 SASEGT. CDR3 size: 12 residues. This CDR3 reads CASRWDTYEQYF. Written as DNA, the CDR3 is TGTGCCAGCAGATGGGACACCTACGAGCAGTACTTC.

The chain links TRBV15 to TRBJ2-1; 7 bases match TRBD2. The junction had 7 bases not matched to a gene; V was cut back by 0 bases and J by 5 bases. There are 16 residues in the CDR3. Germline loops: CDR1 LNHNV, CDR2 YYDKDF (reference sequence). The CDR3 region is CATSREEREEDNEQFF. CDR3 nucleotides: TGTGCCACCAGCAGAGAGGAGCGGGAAGAAGACAATGAGCAGTTCTTC.

The chain is built from TRBV28 and TRBJ2-7; 10 bases line up with TRBD1. This CDR3 has 16 amino acids. V lost 3 bases, J lost 9 bases, and 14 bases stayed unmatched. Per germline, CDR1 MDHEN and CDR2 SYDVKM. In DNA, the CDR3 is TGTGCCAGCAGTTTGGATCCCCGGGGACAGGGGTTTAGGCAGTACTTC. It specifies CASSLDPRGQGFRQYF.

This clone was observed a few times. The gene calls are TRBV19 and TRBJ1-1; 7 nucleotides line up with TRBD1. This CDR3 has 13 residues. The J segment lost 7 bases and the V segment lost 6 bases, leaving 8 bases of the junction unmatched. Germline CDR1 reads LNHDA; CDR2 reads SQIVND (reference sequence). In DNA, the CDR3 is TGTGCCAGTAGAGAGACAGGGTTGCTTGAAGCTTTCTTT. Amino acid sequence: CASRETGLLEAFF.

The chain recombines TRBV14 with TRBJ2-3; possibly TRBD2 for D (6 bases). Germline V gives CDR1 SGHDN, CDR2 FVKESK. This CDR3 contains 17 residues. V was cut by 0 bases and J by 0 bases, with 13 bases left in between. CDR3 residues: CASSQDLGSPSTDTQYF. CDR3 coding DNA: TGTGCCAGCAGCCAAGATCTCGGGAGTCCTAGCACAGATACGCAGTATTTT.

The chain combines TRBV7-9 with TRBJ2-7; tentatively, D is TRBD1 (6 bases). V lost 0 bases, J lost 4 bases, and 13 bases lay in between. The CDR3 is 15 residues long. CDR1 SEHNR and CDR2 FQNEAQ come from the germline V gene (reference sequence). CDR3 bases: TGTGCCAGCAGCTTAGCAGGGGGTGGTTCGTACGAGCAGTACTTC. Translation gives CASSLAGGGSYEQYF.

The chain links TRBV7-2 to TRBJ2-1; D perhaps matches TRBD1 (6 bases). The V gene lost 7 bases and the J gene lost 7 bases, with 17 bases spanning the gap. This CDR3 has 14 residues. The germline V gene encodes CDR1 SGHTA and CDR2 FQGNSA. The CDR3: CASKDRRSPNEQFF. The CDR3 DNA follows: TGTGCCAGCAAGGACAGAAGATCCCCTAATGAGCAGTTCTTC.

This rearrangement joins TRBV4-2 to TRBJ1-2, with a weak D call TRBD1 (6 bases). This CDR3 comprises 15 residues. Trimming removed 0 bases at V and 5 bases at J, with 13 bases between. CDR1 is LGHNA, CDR2 YNFKEQ, per germline. In DNA, the CDR3 is TGTGCCAGCAGCCAAGATCGGGGGGGGGCGTATGGCTACACCTTC. It is translated as CASSQDRGGAYGYTF.

The chain couples TRBV10-3 to TRBJ2-1; tentatively, D is TRBD2 (6 bases). Germline loops: CDR1 ENHRY, CDR2 SYGVKD. Trimming took 5 bases from V and 4 from J, leaving 15 bases between them. The CDR3 consists of 15 residues. CDR3 coding DNA: TGTGCCATCAGTAGTGCGGAGCGGGTTTACAATGAGCAGTTCTTC. Its translation is CAISSAERVYNEQFF.

This chain uses TRBV4-1 with TRBJ2-7; weak D call: TRBD2 (7 bases). The germline CDR1 and CDR2 sequences are MGHRA and YSYEKL. Between the trimmed V and J ends, which lost 2 bases and 9 bases, there was a span of 23 bases. The CDR3 spans 16 residues. CDR3 residues: CASSQSRTRGAAVQYF. The CDR3 nucleotides read TGCGCCAGCAGCCAATCGCGGACTAGGGGGGCGGCCGTGCAGTACTTC.

This chain links TRBV29-1 with TRBJ2-7, with a weak D call TRBD2 (6 bases). The CDR3 covers 11 residues. Trimming removed 7 bases from V and 3 bases from J, with 10 bases in between. Per the germline V gene, CDR1 is SQVTM and CDR2 is ANQGSEA. This CDR3 reads CSATRDYEQYF. For the CDR3, the DNA is TGCAGCGCGACTAGGGACTACGAGCAGTACTTC.